This T cell receptor (beta chain) was observed in a study of T-cell reconstitution after alpha-beta-depleted transplantation in children. This clonotype was found a few times. Researchers prepared the TCRbeta library using unique molecular identifiers, the study reports. TCRdb re-derived calls from the PCR reads in MiXCR, one entry per CDR3 protein. The sample includes 300,000 to 400,000 distinct CDR3 sequences, roughly 15% of them seen just once. Trimming took 3 bases from V and 3 from J, leaving 11 bases between them. CDR3 length: 13 amino acids. Germline CDR1 reads DFQATT; CDR2 reads SNEGSKA (reference sequence).

Sequencing used PBMCs, obtained from the stem cell graft. The chain recombines TRBV20-1 with TRBJ1-1; D ambiguous. The TCR comes from a human donor who donated a stem cell graft to a child with Fanconi anemia. CDR3 protein: CSASTDPDTEAFF. In DNA, the CDR3 is TGCAGTGCTAGTACGGATCCTGACACTGAAGCTTTCTTT.